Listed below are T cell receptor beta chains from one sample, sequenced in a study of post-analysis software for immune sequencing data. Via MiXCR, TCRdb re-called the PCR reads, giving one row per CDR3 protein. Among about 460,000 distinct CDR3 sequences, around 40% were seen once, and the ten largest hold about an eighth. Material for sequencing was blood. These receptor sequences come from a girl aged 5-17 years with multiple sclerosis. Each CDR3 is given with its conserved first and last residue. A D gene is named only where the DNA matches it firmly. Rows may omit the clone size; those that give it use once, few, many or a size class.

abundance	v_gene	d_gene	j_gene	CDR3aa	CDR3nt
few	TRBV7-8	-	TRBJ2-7	CASSLEAEQYF	TGTGCCAGCAGCTTAGAGGCCGAGCAGTACTTC
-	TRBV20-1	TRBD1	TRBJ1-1	CSARGDRGGTEAFF	TGCAGTGCTAGAGGTGACAGGGGAGGCACTGAAGCTTTCTTT
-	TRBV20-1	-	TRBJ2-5	CSATEVQETQYF	TGCAGTGCCACGGAGGTCCAAGAGACCCAGTACTTC
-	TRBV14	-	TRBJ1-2	CASSPLGTNYGYTF	TGTGCCAGCAGCCCCCTCGGGACGAACTATGGCTACACCTTC
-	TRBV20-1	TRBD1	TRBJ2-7	CSAWRTGGYEQYF	TGCAGTGCTTGGAGGACAGGGGGTTACGAGCAGTACTTC
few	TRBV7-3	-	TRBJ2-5	CASSSDNLQETQYF	TGTGCCAGCAGTTCAGATAACCTCCAAGAGACCCAGTACTTC
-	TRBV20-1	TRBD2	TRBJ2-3	CSAYRTLAGAGDTQYF	TGCAGTGCTTACCGTACCTTAGCGGGAGCAGGAGATACGCAGTATTTT
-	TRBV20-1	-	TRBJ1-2	CSAPVSGNYGYTF	TGCAGTGCCCCTGTATCAGGGAACTATGGCTACACCTTC
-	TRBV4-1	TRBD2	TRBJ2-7	CASSWGSGTSGRIAYEQYF	TGCGCCAGCAGCTGGGGATCCGGGACTAGCGGGAGAATAGCCTACGAGCAGTACTTC
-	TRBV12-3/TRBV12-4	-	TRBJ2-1	CASSNVDRSKNEQFF	TGTGCCAGCAGCAACGTTGACAGGTCTAAGAATGAGCAGTTCTTC
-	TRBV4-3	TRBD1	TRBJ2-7	CASSQDWSGQAAYEQYF	TGCGCCAGCAGCCAAGATTGGTCCGGACAGGCCGCCTACGAGCAGTACTTC